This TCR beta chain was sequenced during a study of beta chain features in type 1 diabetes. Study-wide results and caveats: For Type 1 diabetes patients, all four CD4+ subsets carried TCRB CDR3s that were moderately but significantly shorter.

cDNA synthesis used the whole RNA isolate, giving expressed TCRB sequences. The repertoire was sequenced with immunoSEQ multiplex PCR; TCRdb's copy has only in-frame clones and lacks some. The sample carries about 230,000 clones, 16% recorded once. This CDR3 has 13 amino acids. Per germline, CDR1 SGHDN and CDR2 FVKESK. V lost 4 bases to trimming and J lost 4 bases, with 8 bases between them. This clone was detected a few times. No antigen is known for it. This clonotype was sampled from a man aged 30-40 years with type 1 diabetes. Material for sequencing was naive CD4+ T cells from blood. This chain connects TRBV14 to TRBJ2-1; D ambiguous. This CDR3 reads CASSRASYNEQFF. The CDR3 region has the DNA TGTGCCAGCAGCCGAGCTAGTTACAATGAGCAGTTCTTC.